This T cell receptor beta chain appears in the sequencing data of a study of post-analysis software for immune sequencing data. The wider study: Several disease courses (relapsing-remitting, secondary progressive and progressive-relapsing) of multiple sclerosis were included. Study-wide results and limits: There was significantly lower normalized Chao1 diversity in multiple sclerosis patients than in controls. The five TRBV segments detected at higher frequency in patients than in controls included TRBV5-6, TRBV5-1 and TRBV20-1.

Incorporated into the TCR beta cDNA libraries were unique molecular identifiers, which served to reduce PCR and sequencing biases. Each batch of roughly 1 to 11 million T cells produced 500,000 to 600,000 cDNA molecules. From the PCR reads, TCRdb called clonotypes with MiXCR, one entry per CDR3 protein. Counted here are 820,000 or so distinct CDR3 sequences, 53% occurring once; the ten biggest clones make up 4.6%. Germline V gene lookup returns CDR1 ENHRY and CDR2 SYGVKD. V was clipped by 5 bases and J by 8 bases; unmatched bases: 11. This CDR3 contains 17 residues. This clonotype was counted only a few times. Its target is unknown.

Sequenced input: blood. The receptor comes from a girl between 10 and 17 years old with multiple sclerosis. The chain combines TRBV10-3 with TRBJ2-1, with 14 nucleotides matching TRBD2. The chain's CDR3 is CAISSPGTSGSRDEQFF. Written as DNA, the CDR3 is TGTGCCATCAGTTCTCCCGGGACTAGCGGGAGTAGGGATGAGCAGTTCTTC.